A selection of T cell receptor beta chains follows, all from one sample in a study of graft-versus-host responses after intestinal transplantation. The protocol was immunoSEQ multiplex PCR, while the TCRdb copy is restricted to in-frame clones and leaves out a portion. The sample records under 90,000 clones, 85% to 90% being singletons. Their antigens are not known. The starting material was unstimulated CD8+ T cells sorted from spleen or lymph node cells, obtained before transplant. These receptors originate from a human donor who was the organ donor for an intestinal transplant. CDR3s leave out the opening cysteine and the closing phenylalanine or tryptophan. The D gene is left open where the match is weak.

v_call d_call cdr3_aa
TRBV15 TRBD1 ATSRDRDRGTGNTIY
TRBV4-3 TRBD1 ASSHGQGLRTDEKLF
TRBV18 . ASSPQGLSPLH
TRBV7-6 . ASSLDEASNTEAF
TRBV4-1 . ASSLVLNTEAF
TRBV7-6 . ASSLHSPLTTNEKLF
TRBV9 TRBD1 ASSVADRGTDTQY
TRBV28 . ASSVENHQPQH
TRBV5-4 . ASYHSTGKNTEAF
TRBV7-6 . ASSPEAGLNSPLH
TRBV6-4 TRBD2 ASSESGGATDTQY
TRBV5-6 TRBD1 ASSAGTGVMPQH
TRBV4-1 TRBD1 ASSQETGVGTGELF
TRBV14 . ASSRDSNYGYT
TRBV4-3 TRBD1 ASSQDARDRVGEKLF
TRBV6-5 . ASFGRDTEAF
TRBV28 . ASSFAGNTIY
TRBV7-6 . ASSLRDSRQGGEGDTEAF
TRBV6-4 . ASTEIRGDNQPQH
TRBV4-3 TRBD1 ASSGRQGLDYGYT
TRBV4-3 . ASSQDSTSTNTEAF
TRBV13 . ASSLGGGLVTEAF
TRBV7-9 TRBD2 ASSPPSGVSKNIQY
TRBV2 TRBD1 ASSEGQGLTPYGYT
TRBV6-1 TRBD2 ASSELAGGPGELF
TRBV4-2 TRBD1 ASSPRTGDTGELF
TRBV10-3 . AISLEGGSLKEGYT
TRBV5-4 . ASKSSSYNEQF
TRBV29-1 TRBD1 SVEVGTGNTGELF
TRBV4-1 . ASSQGAPGGYGYT
TRBV29-1 TRBD1 SVRAPRGQNYGYT
TRBV6-1 . ASSESGFSSNQPQH
TRBV27 . ASSYQPSGSYNEQF
TRBV6-6 . ASDLYGPNTEAF
TRBV28 . ASTMADSNQPQH
TRBV6-5 TRBD1 ASSLTGGSTDTQY
TRBV2 TRBD1 ASPAQGGASDTQY
TRBV4-1 . ASSQDGGTTDTQY
TRBV2 . ASMRELAKNIQY
TRBV5-6 . ASSTVAAEAF
TRBV27 TRBD2 ASSSLAGAQETQY
TRBV7-6 TRBD1 ASSFRQGNSPLH
TRBV5-1 TRBD1 ASSSGAGTGSYNEQF
TRBV5-1 TRBD1 ASSTGQGWVNEKLF
TRBV7-9 TRBD1 ASSLGTGGFSYNEQF